This T cell receptor (beta chain) was recovered during a study of blood T cell repertoires in COVID-19. At the level of the study: Samples came from the United States, Italy and Spain, spanning acute and convalescent COVID-19. In each case, the material was cDNA or gDNA derived from T cells, B-cell-depleted T cells, or PBMCs.

In the original processing: Nucleated cell counts were estimated from reference gene primer amplification. Assay used: immunoSEQ multiplex PCR; TCRdb lists only in-frame clones, some missing. V, J and clone size are those of that table, while D and trimming were read from the DNA. The sample yields fewer than 200,000 clones, about 74% seen once. The sample holds a few counts of this clone. The V gene lost 1 base and the J gene lost 0 bases, with 15 bases spanning the gap. CDR3 length: 17 residues. The germline CDR1 and CDR2 sequences are MGHRA and YSYEKL. The chain combines TRBV4-1 with TRBJ1-2, with D hard to call. Sequenced sample: peripheral blood. The receptor comes from an elderly woman with acute or convalescent COVID-19. In DNA, the CDR3 is TGCGCCAGCAGCCAAGTTGGCCGAACCCAAGCTAACTATGGCTACACCTTC. This encodes CASSQVGRTQANYGYTF.